This T cell receptor (beta chain) was captured by sequencing in a study of blood T cells in healthy people across ages. PCR was performed a second time for 7 to 11 cycles using a sample-barcoded 5' primer and a J-beta primer mix. At least 2.5 million CDR3-containing paired-end reads were obtained per sample. In TCRdb, the 5' RACE reads were re-called with MiXCR into one record per CDR3 protein. The table shows 600,000 or so distinct CDR3 sequences, with approximately 30% occurring only once. The extraction recovered at least 5.5 micrograms of total RNA per sample. Germline values: CDR1 SSHAT, CDR2 FNYEAQ (reference sequence). Trimming removed 5 bases from V and 1 base from J, with 11 bases in between. CDR3 length equals 14 residues.

The sequence derives from a woman of 80 years or more in good health. Sequences were obtained from blood. V gene TRBV7-7 combines with J gene TRBJ1-1; D is undetermined. The CDR3 DNA reads as TGTGCCAGCAGCCCGTATGACTCGAACACTGAAGCTTTCTTT. Translating gives CASSPYDSNTEAFF.